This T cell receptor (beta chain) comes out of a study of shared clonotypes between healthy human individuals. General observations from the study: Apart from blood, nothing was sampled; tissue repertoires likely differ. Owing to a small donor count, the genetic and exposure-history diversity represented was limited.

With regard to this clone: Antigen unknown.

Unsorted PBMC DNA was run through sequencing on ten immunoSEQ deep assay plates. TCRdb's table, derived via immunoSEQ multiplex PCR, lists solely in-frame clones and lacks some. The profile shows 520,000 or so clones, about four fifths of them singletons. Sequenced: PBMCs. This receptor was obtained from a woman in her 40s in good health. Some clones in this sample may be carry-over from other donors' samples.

The CDR3, as DNA: TGCGCCAGCAGCTTTCTGGGGGGCGATGGCTACACCTTC. This translates into CASSFLGGDGYTF. This chain uses TRBV5-1 with TRBJ1-2; D perhaps matches TRBD1 (6 bases). Germline-derived CDR1 and CDR2 are SGHRS and YFSETQ. The CDR3 extends over 13 amino acids. The ends were cut back, 2 bases at V and 6 bases at J, with 11 bases in the middle.